The rows below give T cell receptor beta chains drawn from one sample of a study of T cell changes during pregnancy in multiple sclerosis. TCRdb's table, derived via immunoSEQ multiplex PCR, lists solely in-frame clones and lacks some. The sample has about 44,000 clones; roughly nine tenths are singletons. This specimen was CD4+ T cells from peripheral blood mononuclear cells, taken after pregnancy. The receptors originated from a female donor with multiple sclerosis, enrolled in a pregnancy study. Both conserved end residues are part of each CDR3. The order of the fields is clone size, D gene, V gene, J gene, CDR3 DNA, CDR3 protein. D genes are given only for firm matches. Clone size is not always given. Where it is, it says once, few, many or a class for expanded clones.

-	TRBD2	TRBV7-3	TRBJ2-7	TGTGCCAGCAGCTTAAAGAGCGGGAGTCCCTACGAGCAGTACTTC	CASSLKSGSPYEQYF
-	TRBD1	TRBV9	TRBJ1-3	TGTGCCAGCAGCCCCCGGGACAGGGGCCTTGGCTCTGGAAACACCATATATTTT	CASSPRDRGLGSGNTIYF
-	-	TRBV10-2	TRBJ2-7	TGCGCCAGCTTGCGGGCCCCCGCCTACGAGCAGTACTTC	CASLRAPAYEQYF
once	TRBD2	TRBV27	TRBJ2-7	TGTGCCAGCAGCCGAGCGGGAGCCGGGGCGTACGAGCAGTACTTC	CASSRAGAGAYEQYF
-	-	TRBV5-6	TRBJ1-6	TGTGCCAGCAGCTTGGTACGGGGTATTGGTTCACCCCTCCACTTT	CASSLVRGIGSPLHF
-	-	TRBV27	TRBJ1-1	TGTGCCAGCAGACTGATGTTGGGGAGCGCTGAAGCTTTCTTT	CASRLMLGSAEAFF
-	TRBD2	TRBV7-9	TRBJ2-7	TGTGCCAGCAGCTCGGTTAGCGGGACCACCTATTACGAGCAGTACTTC	CASSSVSGTTYYEQYF
once	TRBD2	TRBV6-4	TRBJ2-1	TGTGCCAGCAGTGACAGCGGGACTAGCTATGAGCAGTTCTTC	CASSDSGTSYEQFF
-	-	TRBV18	TRBJ2-3	TGTGCCAGCTCACCCGACACGTTTATGAGAGCAGATACGCAGTATTTT	CASSPDTFMRADTQYF
-	TRBD1	TRBV5-1	TRBJ2-3	TGCGCCAGCAGCTGGCGACAGGGAAGCACAGATACGCAGTATTTT	CASSWRQGSTDTQYF